This T cell receptor beta chain was documented in a study of shared clonotypes between healthy human individuals. Study conclusions and caveats: Four donors held about 5.1% of naive CD4 clonotypes in common.

CDR1 is MNHEY, CDR2 SVGAGI, per germline. This CDR3 region has 13 residues. The ends were cut back, 5 bases at V and 3 bases at J, with 9 bases in the middle. TCRdb keeps only in-frame clones here, not all; method: immunoSEQ multiplex PCR. The sample consists of about 2 million clones, just under 95% of them appearing once. Positively selected for CCR7, the CD45RO-negative cells used as naive CD8 cells excluded terminally differentiated effector memory CD45RA+ cells. With regard to this clone: The target antigen is unknown.

Sequencing used naive CD8+ T cells sorted from blood. V is TRBV6-5 and J is TRBJ2-3; no definite D call. The source of this sequence is a young man in good health. The CDR3 region is CASSIPYTDTQYF. The CDR3 bases are TGTGCCAGCAGTATTCCTTATACAGATACGCAGTATTTT.